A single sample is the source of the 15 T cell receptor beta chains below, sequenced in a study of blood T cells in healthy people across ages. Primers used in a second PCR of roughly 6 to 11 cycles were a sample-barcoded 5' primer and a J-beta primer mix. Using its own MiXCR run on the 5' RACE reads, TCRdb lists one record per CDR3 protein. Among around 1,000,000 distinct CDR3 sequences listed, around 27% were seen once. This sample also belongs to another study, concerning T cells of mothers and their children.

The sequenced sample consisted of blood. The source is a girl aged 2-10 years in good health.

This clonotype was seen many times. CDR3: CATSETDRNTGELFF. In nucleotides, the CDR3 is TGTGCCACCAGTGAGACGGACAGGAACACCGGGGAGCTGTTTTTT. The V call is TRBV24-1, the J call TRBJ2-2, with a possible D match to TRBD1 (6 bases). The germline CDR1 and CDR2 sequences are KGHDR and SFDVKD. The CDR3 runs 15 residues. V was clipped by 4 bases and J by 1 base, with 9 bases between them.

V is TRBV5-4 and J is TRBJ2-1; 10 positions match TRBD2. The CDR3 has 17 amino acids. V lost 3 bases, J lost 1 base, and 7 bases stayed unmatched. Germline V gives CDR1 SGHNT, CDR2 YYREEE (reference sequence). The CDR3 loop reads CASSSKLAGESYNEQFF. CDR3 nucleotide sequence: TGTGCCAGCAGCTCGAAGCTAGCGGGAGAATCCTACAATGAGCAGTTCTTC.

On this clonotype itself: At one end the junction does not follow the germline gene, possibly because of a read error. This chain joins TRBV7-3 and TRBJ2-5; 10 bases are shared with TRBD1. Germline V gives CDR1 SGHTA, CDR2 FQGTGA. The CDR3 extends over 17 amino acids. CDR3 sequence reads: CAGSQGRDRGIQETQYF. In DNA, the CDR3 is TGTGCCGGCAGCCAAGGCCGGGACAGGGGCATCCAAGAGACCCAGTACTTC.

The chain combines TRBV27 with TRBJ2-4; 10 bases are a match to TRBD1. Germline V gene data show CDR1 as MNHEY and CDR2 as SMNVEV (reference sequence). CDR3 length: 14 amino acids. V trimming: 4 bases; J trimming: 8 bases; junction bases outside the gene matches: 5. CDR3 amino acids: CASSSWTGGDIQYF. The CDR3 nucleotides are TGTGCCAGCAGTTCTTGGACAGGGGGTGACATTCAGTACTTC.

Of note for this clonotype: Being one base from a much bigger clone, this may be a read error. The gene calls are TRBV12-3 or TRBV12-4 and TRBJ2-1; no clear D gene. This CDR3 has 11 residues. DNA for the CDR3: TGTGCCAGCAGCTCCTACTATGAGCAGTTCTTC. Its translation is CASSSYYEQFF.

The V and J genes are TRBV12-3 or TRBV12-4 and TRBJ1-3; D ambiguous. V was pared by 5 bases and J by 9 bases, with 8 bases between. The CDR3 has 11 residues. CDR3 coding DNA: TGTGCCAGCAGTCCCCGGGGCACCATATATTTT. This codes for CASSPRGTIYF.

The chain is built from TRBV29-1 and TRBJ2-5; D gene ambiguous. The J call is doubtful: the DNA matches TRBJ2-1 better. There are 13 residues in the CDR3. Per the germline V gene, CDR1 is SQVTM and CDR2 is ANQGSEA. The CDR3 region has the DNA TGCAGCGTTGTAGTATGGACCGAGAATGAGCAGTTCTTC. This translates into CSVVVWTENEQFF.

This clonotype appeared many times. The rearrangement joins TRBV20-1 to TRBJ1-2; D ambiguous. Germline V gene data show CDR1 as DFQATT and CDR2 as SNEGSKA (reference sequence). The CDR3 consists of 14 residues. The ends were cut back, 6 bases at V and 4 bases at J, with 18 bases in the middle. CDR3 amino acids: CSASGPELTYGYTF. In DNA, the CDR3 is TGCAGTGCCTCTGGGCCAGAGTTAACCTATGGCTACACCTTC.

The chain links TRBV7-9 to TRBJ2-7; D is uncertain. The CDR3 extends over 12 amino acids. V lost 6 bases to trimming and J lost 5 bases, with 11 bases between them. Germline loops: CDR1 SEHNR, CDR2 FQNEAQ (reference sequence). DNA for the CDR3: TGTGCCAGCAGATCGGATGAGGACGAGCAGTACTTC. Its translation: CASRSDEDEQYF. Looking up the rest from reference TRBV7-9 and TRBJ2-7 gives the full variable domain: DTGVSQNPRHKITKRGQNVTFRCDPISEHNRLYWYRQTLGQGPEFLTYFQNEAQLEKSRLLSDRFSAERPKGSFSTLEIQRTEQGDSAMYLCASRSDEDEQYFGPGTRLTVT.

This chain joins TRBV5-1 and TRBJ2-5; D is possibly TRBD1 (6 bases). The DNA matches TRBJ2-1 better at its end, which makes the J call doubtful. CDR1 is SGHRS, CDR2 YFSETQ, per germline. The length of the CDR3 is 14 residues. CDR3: CASSLDRVYNEQFF. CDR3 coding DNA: TGCGCCAGCAGCTTGGACAGGGTTTACAATGAGCAGTTCTTC.

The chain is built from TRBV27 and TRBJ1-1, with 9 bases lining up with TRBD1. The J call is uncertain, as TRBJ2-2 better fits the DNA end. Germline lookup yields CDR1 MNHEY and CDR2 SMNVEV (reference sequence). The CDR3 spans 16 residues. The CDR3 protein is CASSPTDRGYDGELFF. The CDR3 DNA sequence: TGTGCCAGCAGTCCGACGGACAGGGGTTATGACGGGGAGCTGTTTTTT.

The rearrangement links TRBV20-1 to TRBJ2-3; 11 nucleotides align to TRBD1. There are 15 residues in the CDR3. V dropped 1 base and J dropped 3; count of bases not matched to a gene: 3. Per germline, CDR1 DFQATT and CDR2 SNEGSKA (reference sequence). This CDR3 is CSARVRDRGTDTQYF. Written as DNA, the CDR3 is TGCAGTGCTAGAGTAAGGGACAGGGGGACAGATACGCAGTATTTT.

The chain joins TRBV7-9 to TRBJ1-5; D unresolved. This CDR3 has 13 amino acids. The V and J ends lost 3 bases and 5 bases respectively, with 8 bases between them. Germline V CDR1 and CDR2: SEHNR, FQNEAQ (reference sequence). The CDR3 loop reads CASSFKGDQPQHF. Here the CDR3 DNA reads TGTGCCAGCAGCTTCAAGGGAGATCAGCCCCAGCATTTT.

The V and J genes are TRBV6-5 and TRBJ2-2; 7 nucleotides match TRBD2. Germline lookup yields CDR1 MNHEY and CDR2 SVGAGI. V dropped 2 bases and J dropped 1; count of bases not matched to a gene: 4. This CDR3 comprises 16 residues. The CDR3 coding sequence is TGTGCCAGCAGTTACGGGTCTAGCGGGAACACCGGGGAGCTGTTTTTT. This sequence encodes CASSYGSSGNTGELFF.

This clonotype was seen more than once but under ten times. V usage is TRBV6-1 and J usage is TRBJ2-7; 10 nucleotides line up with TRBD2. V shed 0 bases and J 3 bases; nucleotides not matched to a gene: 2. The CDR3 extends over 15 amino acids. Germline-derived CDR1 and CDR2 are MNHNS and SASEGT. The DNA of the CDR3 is TGTGCCAGCAGTGAAGCGGCTAGCGGGGGCTACGAGCAGTACTTC. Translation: CASSEAASGGYEQYF.